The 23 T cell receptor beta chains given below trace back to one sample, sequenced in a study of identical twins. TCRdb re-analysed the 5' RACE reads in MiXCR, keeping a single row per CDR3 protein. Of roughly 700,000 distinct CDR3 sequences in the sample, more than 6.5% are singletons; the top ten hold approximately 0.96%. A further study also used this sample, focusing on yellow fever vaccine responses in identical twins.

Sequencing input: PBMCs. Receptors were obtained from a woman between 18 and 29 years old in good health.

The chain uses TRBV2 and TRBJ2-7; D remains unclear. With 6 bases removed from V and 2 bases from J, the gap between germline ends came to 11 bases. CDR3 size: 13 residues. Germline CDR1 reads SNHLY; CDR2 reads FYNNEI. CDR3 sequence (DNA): TGTGCCAGCAGGGCCCGTGGTCCCTACGAGCAGTACTTC. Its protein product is CASRARGPYEQYF.

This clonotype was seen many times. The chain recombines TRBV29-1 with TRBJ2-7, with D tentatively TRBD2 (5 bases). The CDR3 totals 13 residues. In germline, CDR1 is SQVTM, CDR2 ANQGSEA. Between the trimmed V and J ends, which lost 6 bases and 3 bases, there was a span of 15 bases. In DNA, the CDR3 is TGCAGCGTCCCGAGCGGACCAATCTACGAGCAGTACTTC. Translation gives CSVPSGPIYEQYF.

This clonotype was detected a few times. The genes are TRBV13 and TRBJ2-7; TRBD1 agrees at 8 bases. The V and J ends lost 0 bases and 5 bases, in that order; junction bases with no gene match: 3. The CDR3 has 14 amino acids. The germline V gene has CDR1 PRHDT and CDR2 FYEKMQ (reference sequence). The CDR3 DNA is TGTGCCAGCAGCTTAGGACAGGGGGTTAACGAGCAGTACTTC. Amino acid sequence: CASSLGQGVNEQYF.

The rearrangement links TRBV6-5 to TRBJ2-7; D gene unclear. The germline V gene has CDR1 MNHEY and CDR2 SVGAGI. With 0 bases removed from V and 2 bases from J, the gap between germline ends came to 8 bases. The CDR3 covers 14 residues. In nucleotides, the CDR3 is TGTGCCAGCAGTTACTCTTCGCCTCCCTACGAGCAGTACTTC. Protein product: CASSYSSPPYEQYF.

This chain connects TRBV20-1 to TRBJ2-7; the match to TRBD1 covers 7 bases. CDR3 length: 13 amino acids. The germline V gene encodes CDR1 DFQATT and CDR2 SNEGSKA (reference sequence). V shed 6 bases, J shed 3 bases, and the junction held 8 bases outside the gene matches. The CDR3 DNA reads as TGCAGTGCCCGACCGGGACAGCTCTACGAGCAGTACTTC. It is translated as CSARPGQLYEQYF.

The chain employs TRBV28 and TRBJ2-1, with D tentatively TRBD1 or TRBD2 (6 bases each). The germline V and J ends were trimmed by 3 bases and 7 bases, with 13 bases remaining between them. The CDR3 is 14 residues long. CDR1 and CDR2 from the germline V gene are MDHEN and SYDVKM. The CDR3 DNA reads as TGTGCCAGCAGTTTGCCCAGGGGAGGAAATGAGCAGTTCTTC. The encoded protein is CASSLPRGGNEQFF.

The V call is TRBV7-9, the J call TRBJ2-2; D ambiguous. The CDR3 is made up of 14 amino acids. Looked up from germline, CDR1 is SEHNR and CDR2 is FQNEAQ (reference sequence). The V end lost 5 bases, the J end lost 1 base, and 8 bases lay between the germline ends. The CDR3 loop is CASSIDVNTGELFF. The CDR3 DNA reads TGTGCCAGCAGCATAGATGTGAACACCGGGGAGCTGTTTTTT.

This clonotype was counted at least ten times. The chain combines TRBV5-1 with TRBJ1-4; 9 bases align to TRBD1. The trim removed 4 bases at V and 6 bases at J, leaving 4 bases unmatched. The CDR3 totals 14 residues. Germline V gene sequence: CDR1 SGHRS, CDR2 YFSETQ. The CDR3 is CASSPRTGDEKLFF. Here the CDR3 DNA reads TGCGCCAGCAGCCCACGGACAGGGGATGAAAAACTGTTTTTT.

The CDR3 here is CTISLLIRGAYTDTQYF. CDR3 nucleotides: TGTACCATCAGTTTATTGATCCGGGGGGCCTACACAGATACGCAGTATTTT. The rearrangement joins TRBV12-3 or TRBV12-4 to TRBJ2-3; D is possibly TRBD2 (7 bases). The length of the CDR3 is 17 residues.

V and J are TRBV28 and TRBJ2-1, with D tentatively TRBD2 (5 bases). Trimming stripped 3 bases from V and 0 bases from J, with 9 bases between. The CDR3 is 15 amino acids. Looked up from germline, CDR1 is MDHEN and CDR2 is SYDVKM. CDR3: CASSLLDSSYNEQFF. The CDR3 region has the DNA TGTGCCAGCAGTTTGTTGGACTCCTCCTACAATGAGCAGTTCTTC. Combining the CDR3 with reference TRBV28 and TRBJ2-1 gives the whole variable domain DVKVTQSSRYLVKRTGEKVFLECVQDMDHENMFWYRQDPGLGLRLIYFSYDVKMKEKGDIPEGYSVSREKKERFSLILESASTNQTSMYLCASSLLDSSYNEQFFGPGTRLTVL.

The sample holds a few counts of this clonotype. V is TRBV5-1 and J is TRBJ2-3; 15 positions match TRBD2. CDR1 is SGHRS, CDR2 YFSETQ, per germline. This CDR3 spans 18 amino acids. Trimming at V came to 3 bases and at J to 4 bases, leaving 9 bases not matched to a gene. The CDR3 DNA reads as TGCGCCAGCAGCTCCGGACTAGCGGGAGGGGGGAGCGCAGATACGCAGTATTTT. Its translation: CASSSGLAGGGSADTQYF.

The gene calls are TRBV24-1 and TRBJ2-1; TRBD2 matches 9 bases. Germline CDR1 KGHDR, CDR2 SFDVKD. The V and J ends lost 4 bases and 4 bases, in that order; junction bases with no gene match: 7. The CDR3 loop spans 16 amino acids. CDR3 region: CATSELTSGKYNEQFF. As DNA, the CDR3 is TGTGCCACCAGTGAGTTGACTAGCGGAAAGTACAATGAGCAGTTCTTC.

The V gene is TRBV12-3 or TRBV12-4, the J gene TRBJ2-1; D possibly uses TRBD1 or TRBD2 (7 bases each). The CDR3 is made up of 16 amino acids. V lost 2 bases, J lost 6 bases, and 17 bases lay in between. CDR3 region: CASSLHQGGAGNEQFF. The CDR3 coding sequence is TGTGCCAGCAGTTTACACCAGGGGGGGGCCGGCAATGAGCAGTTCTTC.

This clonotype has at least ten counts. The CDR3 loop reads CASSFPGEKTLHF. The CDR3 DNA sequence: TGCGCCAGCAGCTTCCCAGGGGAGAAGACCCTCCACTTT. The chain has TRBV5-1 and TRBJ1-6, with D tentatively TRBD1 (6 bases). Trimming removed 2 bases at V and 14 bases at J, with 14 bases between. There are 13 residues in the CDR3. Germline V CDR1 and CDR2: SGHRS, YFSETQ.

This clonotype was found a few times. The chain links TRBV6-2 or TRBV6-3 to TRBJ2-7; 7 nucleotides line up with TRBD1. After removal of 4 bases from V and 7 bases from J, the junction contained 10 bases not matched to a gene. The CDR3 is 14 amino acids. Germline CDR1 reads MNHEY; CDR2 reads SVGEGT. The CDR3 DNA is TGTGCCAGCAGTTGGGACAGACCGAAGTGGGAGCAGTACTTC. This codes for CASSWDRPKWEQYF.

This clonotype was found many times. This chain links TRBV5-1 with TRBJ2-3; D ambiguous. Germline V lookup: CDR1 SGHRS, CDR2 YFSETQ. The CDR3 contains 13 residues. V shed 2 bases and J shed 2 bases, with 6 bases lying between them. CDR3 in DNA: TGCGCCAGCAGCTTCGGACCCACAGATACGCAGTATTTT. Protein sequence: CASSFGPTDTQYF. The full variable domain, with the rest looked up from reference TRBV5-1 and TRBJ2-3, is KAGVTQTPRYLIKTRGQQVTLSCSPISGHRSVSWYQQTPGQGLQFLFEYFSETQRNKGNFPGRFSGRQFSNSRSEMNVSTLELGDSALYLCASSFGPTDTQYFGPGTRLTVL.

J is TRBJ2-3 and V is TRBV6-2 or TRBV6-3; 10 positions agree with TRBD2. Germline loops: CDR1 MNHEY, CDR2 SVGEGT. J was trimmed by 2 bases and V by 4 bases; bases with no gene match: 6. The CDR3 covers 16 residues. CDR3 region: CASSSATSGHTDTQYF. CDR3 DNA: TGTGCCAGCAGTTCCGCGACTAGCGGGCACACAGATACGCAGTATTTT.

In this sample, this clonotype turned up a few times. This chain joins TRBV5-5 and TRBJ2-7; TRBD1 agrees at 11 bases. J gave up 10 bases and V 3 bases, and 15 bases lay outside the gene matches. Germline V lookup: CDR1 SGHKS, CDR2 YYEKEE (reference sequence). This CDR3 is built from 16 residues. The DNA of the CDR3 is TGTGCCAGCAGCTCGACCTCCGGGACAGGGGGATCGCGACAGTACTTC. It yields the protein CASSSTSGTGGSRQYF.

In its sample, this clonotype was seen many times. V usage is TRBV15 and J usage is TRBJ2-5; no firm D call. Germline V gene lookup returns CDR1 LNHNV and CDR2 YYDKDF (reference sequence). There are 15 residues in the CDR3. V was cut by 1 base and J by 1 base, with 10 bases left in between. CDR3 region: CATSRVPQSQETQYF. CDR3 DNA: TGTGCCACCAGCAGAGTCCCTCAAAGCCAAGAGACCCAGTACTTC.

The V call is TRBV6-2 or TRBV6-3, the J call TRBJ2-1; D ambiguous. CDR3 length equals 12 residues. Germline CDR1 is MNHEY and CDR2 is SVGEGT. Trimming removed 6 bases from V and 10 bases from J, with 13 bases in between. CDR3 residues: CASSSVGSEQFF. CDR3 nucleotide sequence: TGTGCCAGCAGCTCAGTGGGGTCGGAGCAGTTCTTC.

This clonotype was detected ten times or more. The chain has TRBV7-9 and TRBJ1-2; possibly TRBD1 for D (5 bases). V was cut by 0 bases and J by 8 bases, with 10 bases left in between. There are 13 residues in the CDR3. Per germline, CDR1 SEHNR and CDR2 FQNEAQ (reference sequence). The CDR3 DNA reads TGTGCCAGCAGCTTAGCCCAAGGACAAGGCTACACCTTC. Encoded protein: CASSLAQGQGYTF. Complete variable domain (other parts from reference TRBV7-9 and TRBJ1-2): DTGVSQNPRHKITKRGQNVTFRCDPISEHNRLYWYRQTLGQGPEFLTYFQNEAQLEKSRLLSDRFSAERPKGSFSTLEIQRTEQGDSAMYLCASSLAQGQGYTFGSGTRLTVV.

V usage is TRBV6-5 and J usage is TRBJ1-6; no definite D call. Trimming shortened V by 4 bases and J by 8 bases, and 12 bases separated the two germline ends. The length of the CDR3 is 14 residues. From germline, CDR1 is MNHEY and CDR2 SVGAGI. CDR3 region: CASSLGRSYSPLHF. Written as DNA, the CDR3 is TGTGCCAGCAGTTTGGGGAGATCGTATTCACCCCTCCACTTT.

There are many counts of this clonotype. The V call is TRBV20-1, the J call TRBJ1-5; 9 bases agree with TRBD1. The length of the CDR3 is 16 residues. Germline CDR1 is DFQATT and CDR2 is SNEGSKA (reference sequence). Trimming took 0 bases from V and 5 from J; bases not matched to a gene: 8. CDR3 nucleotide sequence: TGCAGTGCTAGAGATACGGGACAGGGTTGGGATCAGCCCCAGCATTTT. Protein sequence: CSARDTGQGWDQPQHF.